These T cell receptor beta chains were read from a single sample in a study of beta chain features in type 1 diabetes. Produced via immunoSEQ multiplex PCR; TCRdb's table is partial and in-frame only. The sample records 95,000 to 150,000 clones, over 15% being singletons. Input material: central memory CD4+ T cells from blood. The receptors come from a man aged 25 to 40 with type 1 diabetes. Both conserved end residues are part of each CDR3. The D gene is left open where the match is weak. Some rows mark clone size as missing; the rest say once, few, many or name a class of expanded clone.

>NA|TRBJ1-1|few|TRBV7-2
TGTGCCAGCAGCTACGACCGGGGGACTGAAGCTTTCTTT
CASSYDRGTEAFF
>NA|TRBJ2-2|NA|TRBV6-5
TGTGCCAGCAGTTCCGACGGCGGGTACACCGGGGAGCTGTTTTTT
CASSSDGGYTGELFF
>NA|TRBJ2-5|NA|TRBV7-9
TGTGCCAGCAGCTTAAGCCAGGGCCAAGAGACCCAGTACTTC
CASSLSQGQETQYF
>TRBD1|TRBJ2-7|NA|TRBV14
TGTGCCAGCAGCCGGCTTGGACAGGGGGCTGAATTCGAGCAGTACTTC
CASSRLGQGAEFEQYF
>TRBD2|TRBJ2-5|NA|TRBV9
TGTGCCAGCAGCGTAGAAGCGGGGGTGATGGAGACCCAGTACTTC
CASSVEAGVMETQYF
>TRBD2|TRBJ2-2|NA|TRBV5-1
TGCGCCAGCAGCCCGTTGACTAGCGAGGACACCGGGGAGCTGTTTTTT
CASSPLTSEDTGELFF
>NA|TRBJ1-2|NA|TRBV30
TGTGCCTGGAGTACCACCGGGGGGAACTATGGCTACACCTTC
CAWSTTGGNYGYTF
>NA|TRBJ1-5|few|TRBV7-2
TGTGCCAGCAGCTTAGTAGGGAGGCCCCAGCATTTT
CASSLVGRPQHF
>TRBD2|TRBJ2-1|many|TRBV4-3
TGCGCCAGCAGCCAAGAACCCGGGGGGGCCTACAATGAGCAGTTCTTC
CASSQEPGGAYNEQFF
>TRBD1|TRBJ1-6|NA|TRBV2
TGTGCCAAACAGGGACAGGGGAATTCACCCCTCCACTTT
CAKQGQGNSPLHF